This entry describes one TCR beta chain. Its cognate antigen is unknown. Germline CDR1 reads SGHDN; CDR2 reads FVKESK. The CDR3 contains 15 residues. Trimming stripped 1 base from V and 1 base from J, with 9 bases between. Measured with immunoSEQ multiplex PCR; TCRdb has only the in-frame clones, and not every one. The sample holds over 100,000 clones, around nine tenths seen once. The data stem from a study of graft-versus-host responses after intestinal transplantation. Study at large: All recipients were given anti-thymocyte globulin induction, and tacrolimus and steroids were then administered for around three years.

General study points: An association linked early post-transplant HvG declines with peak circulating GvH clone levels. Allografts from individuals with graft-donor T cell macrochimerism displayed high graft-versus-host to host-versus-graft clonal ratios. GvH clones surfaced in recipient marrow, some emerging earlier in ileum or blood.

The specimen was unstimulated CD4+ T cells sorted from spleen or lymph node cells, collected before transplant. This receptor was taken from a human donor who was the organ donor for an intestinal transplant. The chain employs TRBV14 and TRBJ2-3; a weak D match, TRBD1 (5 bases). The CDR3 nucleotides read TGTGCCAGCAGCCAAGTTTGGGGCGGCACAGATACGCAGTATTTT. It translates to CASSQVWGGTDTQYF.